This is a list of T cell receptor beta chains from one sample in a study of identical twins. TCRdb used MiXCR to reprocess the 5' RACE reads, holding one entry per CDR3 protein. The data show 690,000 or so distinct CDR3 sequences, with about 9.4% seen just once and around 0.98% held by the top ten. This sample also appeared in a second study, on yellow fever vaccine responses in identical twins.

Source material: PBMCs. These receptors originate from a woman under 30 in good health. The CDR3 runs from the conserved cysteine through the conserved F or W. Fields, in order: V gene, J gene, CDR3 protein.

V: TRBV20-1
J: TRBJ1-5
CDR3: CSAPTQGFNQPQHF

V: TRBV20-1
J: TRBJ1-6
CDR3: CSARVGGQGFSPLHF

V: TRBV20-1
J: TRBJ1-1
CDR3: CSARPRAGNTEAFF

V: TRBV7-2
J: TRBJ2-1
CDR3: CASIRAGRVNNEQFF

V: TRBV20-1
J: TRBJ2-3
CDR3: CSALTGAGTDTQYF

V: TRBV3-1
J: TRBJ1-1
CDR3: CASSQDRAFRGNTEAFF

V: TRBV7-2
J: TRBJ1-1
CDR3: CASSSGVEAFF

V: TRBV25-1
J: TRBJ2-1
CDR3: CASSESTGTGIYNEQFF

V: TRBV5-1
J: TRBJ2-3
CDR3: CASSLGSGKTDTQYF

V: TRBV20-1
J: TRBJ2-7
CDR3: CSARVPPSYEQYF

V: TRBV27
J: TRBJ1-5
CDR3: CASRKGVDNQPQHF

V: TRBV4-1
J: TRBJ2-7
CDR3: CASSQEPLAGASSYEQYF

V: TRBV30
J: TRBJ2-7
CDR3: CAWSQVYEQYF

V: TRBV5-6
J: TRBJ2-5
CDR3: CASSLDFQETQYF

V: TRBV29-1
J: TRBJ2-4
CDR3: CSCRDEWNIQYF

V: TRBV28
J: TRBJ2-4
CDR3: CASSGLLDKNIQYF

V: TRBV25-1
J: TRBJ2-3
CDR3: CASSELGTGGTDTQYF

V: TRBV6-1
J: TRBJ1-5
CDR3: CASRTDSPGNQPQHF

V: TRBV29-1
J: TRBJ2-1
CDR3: CSVQVPPYNEQFF

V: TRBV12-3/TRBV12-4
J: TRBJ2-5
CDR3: CASSFSGGRETQYF

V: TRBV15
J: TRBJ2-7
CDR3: CATAQGTDYEQYF

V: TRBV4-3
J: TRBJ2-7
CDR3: CASSQDLGTYEQYF

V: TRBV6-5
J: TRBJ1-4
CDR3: CASSYHRGTNEKLFF

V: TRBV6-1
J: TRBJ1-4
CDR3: CASRTTGATNEKLFF

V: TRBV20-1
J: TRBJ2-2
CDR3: CSAHTGLAPGELFF

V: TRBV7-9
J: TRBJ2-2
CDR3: CASSPLQVNTGELFF

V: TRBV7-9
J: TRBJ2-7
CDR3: CASSFKRGQGENEQYF

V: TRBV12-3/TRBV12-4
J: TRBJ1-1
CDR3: CASSLIARDTEAFF

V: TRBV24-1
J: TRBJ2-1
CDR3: CATSLGGENSYNEQFF

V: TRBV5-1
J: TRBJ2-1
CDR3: CASSPIAGGRDEQFF

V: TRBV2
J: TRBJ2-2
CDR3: CASGGANGELFF

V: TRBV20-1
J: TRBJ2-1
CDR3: CSATRTGGTYNEQFF

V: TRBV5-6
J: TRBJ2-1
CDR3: CASIRTWASDEQFF

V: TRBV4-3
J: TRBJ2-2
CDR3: CASSSQPYEAGELFF

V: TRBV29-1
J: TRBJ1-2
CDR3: CSVADRAGGYGYTF

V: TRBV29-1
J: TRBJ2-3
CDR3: CSARGAGAYTDTQYF

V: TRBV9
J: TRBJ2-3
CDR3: CASSHKRGSHPNTDTQYF

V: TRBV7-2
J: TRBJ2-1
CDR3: CASTQGPYNEQFF

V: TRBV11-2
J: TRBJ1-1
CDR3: CASSSPSLSMNTEAFF

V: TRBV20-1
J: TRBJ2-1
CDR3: CSSEAGAGGIYNEQFF

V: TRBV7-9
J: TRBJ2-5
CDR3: CASSLIGGAKTQYF

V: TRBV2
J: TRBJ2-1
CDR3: CASPRRDRFSGAYNEQFF

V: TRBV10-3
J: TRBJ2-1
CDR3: CAICAGEPYNEQFF

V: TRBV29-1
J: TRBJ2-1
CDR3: CSVGGGTDEQFF

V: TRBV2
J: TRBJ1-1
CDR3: CASRAGTGGFFNTEAFF

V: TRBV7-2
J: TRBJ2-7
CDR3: CASSFRLLGEQYF

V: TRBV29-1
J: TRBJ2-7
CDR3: CSVEKGSGEQYF

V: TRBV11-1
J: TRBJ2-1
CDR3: CASSLSAYPRTGDNEQFF

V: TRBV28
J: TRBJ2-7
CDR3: CASSFRKGLAASSYEQYF

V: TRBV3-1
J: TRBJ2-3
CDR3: CASSYTSDVWTDTQYF

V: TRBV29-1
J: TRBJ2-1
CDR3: CSVEDGDSLEFF

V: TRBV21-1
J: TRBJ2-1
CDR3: CPAFQGLAGESYNEQFF

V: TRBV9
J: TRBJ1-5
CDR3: CASSEGSNQPQHF

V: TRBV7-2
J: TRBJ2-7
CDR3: CASSLGENYEQYF